Listed here is a single TCR beta chain. Its antigen is currently unknown. The data are from a study of immune cell composition in non-small cell lung cancer. Study background: Most cases were lung adenocarcinoma or squamous cell carcinoma.

Overall study results and limits: Squamous carcinomas (about 75%) more often had tumour-associated clones >0.5% than adenocarcinomas (33%). Lung adenocarcinomas had lower top 10 clone scores and clonality than squamous tumours. Overall clonality, unlike maximal tumour-associated clone frequency, did not predict TIL reactivity.

Trimming removed 5 bases at V and 0 bases at J, with 11 bases between. The CDR3 runs 16 residues. Germline CDR1 SGHAT, CDR2 FQNNGV. TCRdb's table, derived via immunoSEQ multiplex PCR, lists solely in-frame clones and lacks some. The data contain 9,500 to 10,000 clones, approximately 74% of them singletons. Material for sequencing was lung tumor tissue. This TCR was sampled from a human donor with non-small cell lung cancer. J is TRBJ2-6 and V is TRBV11-2; D is uncertain. The CDR3 DNA sequence: TGTGCCAGCAGCGAGCCTCGAGACTCTGGGGCCAACGTCCTGACTTTC. It encodes CASSEPRDSGANVLTF.